This T cell receptor beta chain came from a study of Ad26.COV2.S vaccination and SARS-CoV-2 variants. Study-wide points: Reportedly, spike-specific CD8+ and CD4+ T cell responses achieved substantial breadth once vaccination had taken place.

The data were produced by immunoSEQ multiplex PCR, yet TCRdb's version contains in-frame clones alone and is incomplete. The sample shows around 350,000 clones, roughly 85% of them seen only once. The CDR3 contains 13 residues. Looked up from germline, CDR1 is SNHLY and CDR2 is FYNNEI. Trimming took 7 bases from V and 8 from J; bases not matched to a gene: 10. Stated treatment: 15 to 20 received Ad26.COV2.S at low or high dose, single or two shots; roughly five received placebo; per-sample allocation not given. Sampling was performed 63 days after the first vaccine or placebo injection. A remark on this clone: Antigen specificity is unknown.

The clonotype was recovered from a person between 18 and 60 years old who received the Ad26.COV2.S COVID-19 vaccine or a placebo. The rearrangement links TRBV2 to TRBJ1-2, with TRBD1 matching over 7 bases. The specimen was peripheral blood, collected in a trial of Ad26.COV2.S vaccine versus placebo. This CDR3 is CASTQTGPSGYTF. Written as DNA, the CDR3 is TGTGCCAGCACCCAGACAGGGCCATCGGGCTACACCTTC.